This TCR beta chain comes out of a study of CD8 T cells in ankylosing spondylitis (dated by TCRdb to 2016 to 2017). About the investigation overall: The study set out to find disease-linked TCR variants by profiling T cell receptor beta repertoires in ankylosing spondylitis patients and healthy donors. The full study cohort was made up of about two dozen ankylosing spondylitis patients and about a hundred healthy donors. Samples of peripheral blood were taken, and for ankylosing spondylitis patients, synovial fluid was collected as well. Broad study findings and their caveats: Some of the motif variants had been reported before in the synovial fluid and blood of reactive arthritis patients, a finding that suggests common disease-initiation mechanisms. According to the report, matched synovial fluid samples from ankylosing spondylitis patients were significantly enriched for the disease-linked clones. Blood from ankylosing spondylitis patients appeared to be characterized by a TCR beta motif made up of several highly homologous amino acid variants. A CD8+ phenotype was shown by the disease-linked clones, which were found at relatively low frequencies in peripheral blood.

The sample was run on an Illumina HiSeq 2500. Quantitative 5'-RACE with molecular barcodes was the method used to prepare the TCR beta libraries. Concerning the study's data processing: A new computational method based on a probabilistic model of VDJ rearrangement was used to identify disease-linked TCR variants. TCRdb reanalyzed the raw reads on its own, using fastp at Q25 for trimming and MiXCR for clone calling, and kept in-frame beta chains. Duplicate CDR3 protein sequences are folded into a single record with the most common DNA and genes. TCRdb's processing, not the authors', yielded these V and J calls. The sample data list a few hundred thousand distinct CDR3 sequences, and approximately 20% of these were observed just once. Around 30% of the sample comes from the top ten. This clonotype was picked up a small number of times. The target of this receptor is not known. Base qualities are not recorded, but no much larger clone differs from it by a single base.

The germline V gene supplies CDR1 SQVTM and CDR2 ANQGSEA. Here V drops 4 bases and J drops 3 bases, and the junction holds 18 bases not matched to any gene. The CDR3 contains 18 residues, cysteine and phenylalanine counted. Only the CDR3 DNA stays, 54 bases, in frame from base 1. Recombination linked TRBV29-1 to TRBJ2-3, with 8 bases in between that match TRBD1. This TCR came from a male donor with ankylosing spondylitis or in good health (not recorded which). Sequencing input: blood, either unsorted or a sorted T cell fraction (not recorded which). Here is the DNA: TGCAGCGTTGCCGACCCGGGGGTTCAGGGGGCAGGAACAGATACGCAGTATTTT. Its translation is CSVADPGVQGAGTDTQYF.